One T cell receptor beta chain is described in this entry. This clonotype was found many times. Its antigen remains undetermined. Per-base qualities were not stored, and no clone one base away is much larger. This specimen belongs to a study of immune heterogeneity within non-small cell lung tumors (dated by TCRdb to the late 2010s). Regarding the study in general: By histology, the tumors were several squamous cell carcinomas, roughly 11 non-squamous carcinomas and 1 tumor not otherwise specified. TCR repertoire analysis included under 65 tumor loci from 15 or so patients, whereas transcriptome data included only approximately 44 loci from roughly twelve patients. Binding of neoantigens to the HLA alleles of each patient was predicted with netMHCpan-3.0 for mutant peptides of 8 to 11 amino acids. Whole-exome sequencing, RNA-seq and TCR beta repertoire sequencing were combined for multiple spatially distinct regions from each NSCLC tumor so that intratumoral immune heterogeneity could be examined.

The TCR beta CDR3 region was amplified with a multiplex PCR system whose first round ran for approximately 11 cycles using 32 V-gene forward primers and 13 J-gene reverse primers. A QIAGEN Multiplex PCR Kit was used for first-round PCR, and the primer sequences were filed in Chinese patent CN105087789A. Illumina universal primers were attached in a second round of PCR run with the Phusion High-Fidelity PCR Kit. Sequencing of the TCR libraries was done on the Illumina HiSeq X Ten platform in paired-end mode with a 151 bp read length. The authors' analysis ran thus. Reads lacking multiplex PCR primers were removed with Cutadapt, read pairs were merged with PEAR, and CDR3 regions were called with MiXCR default settings. Repertoire diversity used Shannon entropy, and clonality was computed as one minus Shannon entropy divided by ln of productive unique sequence count. Dominant or high-frequency T-cell clones were defined as clonotypes at frequencies of at least 0.5%. TCRdb cleaned the public reads at Q25 with fastp, built clones with MiXCR and kept in-frame beta chains. Every CDR3 protein is listed once, alongside the most common genes and DNA of its rows. TCRdb assigned the V and J calls; the authors' analysis was not used. The sample table shows 9,500 to 13,000 distinct CDR3 sequences, and about a quarter are seen once. The top ten clones comprise roughly a quarter of the sample.

The full study reports these points: Within a patient, the same dominant CDR3B clonotypes appeared at multiple loci, but different tumor locations also contained unique high-frequency clones. Local T-cell repertoire clonality showed a statistically significant but moderate positive correlation with local tumor mutational burden (R around 0.31). High-frequency TCR beta clonotypes were largely distinct between individual patients.

Genomic DNA was extracted from bulk tumor tissue and used as the TCR template, and about 0.65 ug gDNA was amplified per sample. Multiple biopsies per primary tumor were taken during surgery, spaced as far apart as possible within the tumor mass. The study cohort was described as untreated, and patients were newly diagnosed NSCLC cases undergoing curative surgery. The donor group was made up of 15 newly diagnosed non-small cell lung cancer patients undergoing surgery with curative intent. A couple of independent pathologists reviewed the resected tumor masses. Only DNA and RNA samples of high quality went on to sequencing. The source of this sequence is a woman in her forties or fifties with non-small cell lung cancer. The material sequenced was lung tumor tissue.

The CDR3 protein sequence reads: CATSDPPLAEQFF. At the DNA level, the sequence is TGTGCCACCAGTGATCCGCCCCTAGCGGAGCAGTTCTTC. The chain is made from TRBV24-1 and TRBJ2-1, and TRBD2 may be the D gene, going by 6 matching bases. The cysteine opens and the phenylalanine closes a CDR3 of 13 amino acids. This entry keeps only the CDR3 DNA: 39 bases, framed from base 1. V is pared back by 3 bases and J by 10 bases, with 12 bases lying between the germline termini. CDR1 and CDR2, per the germline V gene, are KGHDR and SFDVKD.